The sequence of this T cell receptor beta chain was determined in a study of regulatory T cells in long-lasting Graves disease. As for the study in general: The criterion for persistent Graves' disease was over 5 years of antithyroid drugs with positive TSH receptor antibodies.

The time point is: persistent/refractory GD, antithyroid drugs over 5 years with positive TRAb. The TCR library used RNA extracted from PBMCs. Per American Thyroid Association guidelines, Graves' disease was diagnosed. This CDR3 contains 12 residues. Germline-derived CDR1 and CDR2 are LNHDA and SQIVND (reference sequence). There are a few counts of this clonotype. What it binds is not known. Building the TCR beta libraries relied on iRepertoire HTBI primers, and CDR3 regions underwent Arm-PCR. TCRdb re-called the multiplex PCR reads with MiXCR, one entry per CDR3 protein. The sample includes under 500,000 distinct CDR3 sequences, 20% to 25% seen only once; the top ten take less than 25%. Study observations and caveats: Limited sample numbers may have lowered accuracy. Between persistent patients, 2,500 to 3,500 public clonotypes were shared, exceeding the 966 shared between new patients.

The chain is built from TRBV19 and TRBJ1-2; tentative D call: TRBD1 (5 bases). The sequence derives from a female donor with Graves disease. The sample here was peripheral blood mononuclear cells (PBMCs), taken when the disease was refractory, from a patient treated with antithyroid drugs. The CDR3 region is CAIGGADYGYTF. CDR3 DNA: TGTGCTATCGGGGGAGCGGACTATGGCTACACCTTC.